This record looks at one T cell receptor (beta chain) sequence and its context. Its specificity is unknown. Time point described: week 23, last vaccination. The vaccine gave 300 ug of a 20-mer mutant IDH1 peptide subcutaneously per dose. Astrocytomas that were new, WHO grade 3 or 4, IDH1-mutant and ATRX-lost were present in the donors. The data stem from a study of a mutant IDH1 vaccine in newly diagnosed glioma. Across the whole study: Patients in the study were vaccinated eight times, receiving shots in weeks 1, 3, 5, 7, 11, 15, 19 and 23. Vaccines were first given 4-6 weeks after radiotherapy alone, or with temozolomide cycles.

The table came from immunoSEQ multiplex PCR; TCRdb's copy has only in-frame clones and leaves some out. The sample carries tens of thousands of clones, approximately 85% recorded once. This specimen consisted of PBMCs, obtained from a glioma patient whose treatment included an IDH1 peptide vaccine. This clonotype was sampled from a woman aged 45 to 65 with glioma.

CDR3 in amino acids: CASSQGMGSTEAFF. In nucleotides, the CDR3 is TGTGCCAGCAGTCAGGGAATGGGGAGCACTGAAGCTTTCTTT. The chain combines TRBV2 with TRBJ1-1; D perhaps matches TRBD1 (5 bases). The length of the CDR3 is 14 residues. V was pared by 5 bases and J by 4 bases, with 14 bases between. The germline V gene has CDR1 SNHLY and CDR2 FYNNEI. Full variable domain (missing parts from reference TRBV2 and TRBJ1-1): EPEVTQTPSHQVTQMGQEVILRCVPISNHLYFYWYRQILGQKVEFLVSFYNNEISEKSEIFDDQFSVERPDGSNFTLKIRSTKLEDSAMYFCASSQGMGSTEAFFGQGTRLTVV.